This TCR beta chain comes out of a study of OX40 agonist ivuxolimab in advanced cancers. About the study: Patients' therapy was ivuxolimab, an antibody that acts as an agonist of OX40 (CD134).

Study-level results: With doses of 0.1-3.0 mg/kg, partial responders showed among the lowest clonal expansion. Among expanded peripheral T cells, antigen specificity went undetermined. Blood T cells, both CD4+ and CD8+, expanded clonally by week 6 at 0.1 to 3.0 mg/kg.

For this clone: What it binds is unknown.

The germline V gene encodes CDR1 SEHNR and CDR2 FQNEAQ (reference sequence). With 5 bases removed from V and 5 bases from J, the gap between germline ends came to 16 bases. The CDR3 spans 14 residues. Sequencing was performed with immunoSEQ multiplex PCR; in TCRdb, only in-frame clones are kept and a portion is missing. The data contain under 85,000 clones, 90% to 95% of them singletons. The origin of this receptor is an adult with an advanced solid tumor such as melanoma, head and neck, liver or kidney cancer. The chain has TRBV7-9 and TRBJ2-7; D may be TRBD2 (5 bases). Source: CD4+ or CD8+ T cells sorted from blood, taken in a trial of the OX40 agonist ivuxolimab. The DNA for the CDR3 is TGTGCCAGCAGCCTCGGCAGAGGGAACCACGAGCAGTACTTC. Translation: CASSLGRGNHEQYF.